This TCR beta chain was identified in a study of blood T cell repertoires in COVID-19. Study at large: Some COVID-19 samples were acute and others convalescent; all came from the United States, Italy and Spain. Sample material is recorded as cDNA or gDNA derived from T cells, B-cell-depleted T cells, or PBMCs.

The V and J ends lost 2 bases and 4 bases respectively, with 18 bases between them. The germline V gene encodes CDR1 KGHSH and CDR2 LQKENI. The CDR3 covers 17 residues. As handled by the study authors: Using reference gene primer amplification, nucleated cell counts were estimated. Some clones are missing from TCRdb's copy, which holds only in-frame ones; the method was immunoSEQ multiplex PCR. That table gives V, J and clone size, and the DNA gave D and trimming. The sample shows some 380,000 clones, about four fifths of them seen only once. The TCR sequence derives from a human donor with acute or convalescent COVID-19. The donor label of this sample is uncertain. Sequencing was carried out using peripheral blood. The chain carries TRBV18 and TRBJ1-5, with D possibly being TRBD1 (5 bases). The CDR3 is CASSPEEGRGRNQPQHF. CDR3 in DNA: TGTGCCAGCTCACCAGAGGAAGGGAGGGGCCGGAATCAGCCCCAGCATTTT.